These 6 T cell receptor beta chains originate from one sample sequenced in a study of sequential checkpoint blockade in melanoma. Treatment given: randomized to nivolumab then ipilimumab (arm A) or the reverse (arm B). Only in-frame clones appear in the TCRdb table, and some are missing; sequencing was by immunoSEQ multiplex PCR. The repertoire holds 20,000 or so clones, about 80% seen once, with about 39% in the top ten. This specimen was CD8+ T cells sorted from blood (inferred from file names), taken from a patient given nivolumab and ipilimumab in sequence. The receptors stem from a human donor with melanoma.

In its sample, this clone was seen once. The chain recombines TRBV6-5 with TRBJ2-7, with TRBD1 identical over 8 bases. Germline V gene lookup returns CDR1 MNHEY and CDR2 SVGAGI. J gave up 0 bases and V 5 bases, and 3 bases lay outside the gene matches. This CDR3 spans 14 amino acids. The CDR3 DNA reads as TGTGCCAGCAGTCCCGGGACAGGCTCCTACGAGCAGTACTTC. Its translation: CASSPGTGSYEQYF.

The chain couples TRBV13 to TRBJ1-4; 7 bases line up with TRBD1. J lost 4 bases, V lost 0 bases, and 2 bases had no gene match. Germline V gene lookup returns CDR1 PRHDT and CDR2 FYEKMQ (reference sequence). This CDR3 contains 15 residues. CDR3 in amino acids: CASSLGRQGNEKLFF. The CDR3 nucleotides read TGTGCCAGCAGCTTAGGCCGACAGGGTAATGAAAAACTGTTTTTT.

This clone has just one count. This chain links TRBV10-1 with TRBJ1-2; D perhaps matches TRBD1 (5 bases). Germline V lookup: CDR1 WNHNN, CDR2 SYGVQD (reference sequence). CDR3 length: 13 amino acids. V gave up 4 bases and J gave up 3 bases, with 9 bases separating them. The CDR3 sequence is CASSVGHDYGYTF. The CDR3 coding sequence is TGCGCCAGCAGTGTAGGACATGACTATGGCTACACCTTC.

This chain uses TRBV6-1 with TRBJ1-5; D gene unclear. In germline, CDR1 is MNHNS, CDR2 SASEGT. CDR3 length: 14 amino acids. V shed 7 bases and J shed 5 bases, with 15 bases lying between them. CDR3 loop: CASTGERWDQPQHF. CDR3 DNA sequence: TGTGCCAGCACGGGTGAACGGTGGGATCAGCCCCAGCATTTT.

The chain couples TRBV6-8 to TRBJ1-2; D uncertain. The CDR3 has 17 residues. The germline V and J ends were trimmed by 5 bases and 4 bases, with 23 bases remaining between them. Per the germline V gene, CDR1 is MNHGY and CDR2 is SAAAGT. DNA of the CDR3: TGTGCCAGCAGTGTCAATTTACGCTCTAGAAAGATCTATGGCTACACCTTC. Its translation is CASSVNLRSRKIYGYTF.

The CDR3, as DNA: TGTGCCAGCCCCTCCGGCACTGAAGCTTTCTTT. This encodes CASPSGTEAFF. The V call is TRBV11-2, the J call TRBJ1-1; no definite D call. This CDR3 comprises 11 residues. V lost 8 bases, J lost 4 bases, and 8 bases lay in between. Per the germline V gene, CDR1 is SGHAT and CDR2 is FQNNGV.